The TCR beta chain under discussion was sequenced for a study of TIL therapy for anti-PD-1-resistant metastatic lung cancer. Across the whole study: Median patient age was 54, ranging about 35-85 years. Half of patients were current or former smokers.

The CDR3 length is 19 residues. The V gene end was trimmed by 3 bases and the J gene end by 2 bases; junction bases not matched to a gene: 12. Germline CDR1 reads SGHRS; CDR2 reads YFSETQ. Stated time point: pre-treatment sample, taken before nivolumab and TIL therapy. The tumor samples were excised metastases, mostly pleural nodules or supraclavicular lymph nodes. The libraries were made with immunoSEQ v3. The data were produced by immunoSEQ multiplex PCR, yet TCRdb's version contains in-frame clones alone and is incomplete. The table shows 45,000 to 60,000 clones, with about two thirds occurring only once.

This specimen was tumor tissue, taken at baseline. This rearrangement joins TRBV5-1 to TRBJ2-3; 13 nucleotides align to TRBD2. This clonotype was obtained from a person aged 25 to 80 with non-small cell lung cancer. CDR3 protein: CASSSRLAGGPHPTDTQYF. The CDR3 DNA reads TGCGCCAGCAGCTCCCGACTAGCGGGGGGCCCGCATCCCACAGATACGCAGTATTTT.